Shown below are 28 T cell receptor beta chains from a single sample sequenced in a study of CD8+ T cells in alopecia areata. cDNA prepared by RNA extraction and subsequent reverse transcription served as the template for sequencing. Profiled with immunoSEQ multiplex PCR; TCRdb holds only in-frame clones, not every one. The sample comprises some 200,000 clones, more than 45% of which are singletons, and 1.6% rests with the top ten. The sample's treatment: oral pan-JAK inhibitor, 5-10 mg twice daily. This specimen consisted of CD4+ T cells sorted from blood, obtained at week 4, from a patient treated with tofacitinib. Source of these receptors: a human donor with alopecia areata.

This chain joins TRBV7-2 and TRBJ2-7, with 7 nucleotides matching TRBD1. Germline V gene data show CDR1 as SGHTA and CDR2 as FQGNSA. The junction had 10 bases not matched to a gene; V was cut back by 5 bases and J by 3 bases. This CDR3 is built from 15 residues. CDR3 region: CASSLGGQTDYEQYF. In nucleotides, the CDR3 is TGTGCCAGCAGCCTAGGGGGACAGACAGACTACGAGCAGTACTTC. The whole variable domain, remainder taken from reference TRBV7-2 and TRBJ2-7, is GAGVSQSPSNKVTEKGKDVELRCDPISGHTALYWYRQSLGQGLEFLIYFQGNSAPDKSGLPSDRFSAERTGGSVSTLTIQRTQQEDSAVYLCASSLGGQTDYEQYFGPGTRLTVT.

This clone was detected only a few times. The V and J genes are TRBV23-1 and TRBJ1-6, with D unresolved. TRBV23-1 is sorted into the ORF group, with uncertain function. The CDR3 is made up of 16 amino acids. Between the trimmed V and J ends, which lost 0 bases and 10 bases, there was a span of 16 bases. CDR3 region: CASSQSKVVSSSPLHF. The CDR3 region has the DNA TGCGCCAGCAGTCAATCCAAGGTGGTATCTTCATCACCCCTCCACTTT.

As for this clone: A read error may account for a junction end that differs from germline. This chain joins TRBV4-1 and TRBJ1-2; unclear D gene. Germline V gene lookup returns CDR1 MGHRA and CDR2 YSYEKL. CDR3 length: 15 amino acids. For the CDR3, the DNA is TGTGCCAGCAGCCAAGGTCTACGGGAAGCCGTGGGCTACACCTTC. Translated: CASSQGLREAVGYTF.

This chain uses TRBV30 with TRBJ1-1; TRBD1 is a possible D gene (6 bases). Germline V gene lookup returns CDR1 GTSNPN and CDR2 SVGIG (reference sequence). There are 15 residues in the CDR3. The V end was cut by 2 bases, the J end by 2 bases, with 15 bases between. The CDR3 region is CAWSSALGQNTEAFF. Here the CDR3 DNA reads TGTGCCTGGAGTTCCGCCCTGGGACAAAACACTGAAGCTTTCTTT. The full variable domain, in which reference TRBV30 and TRBJ1-1 provide the parts outside the CDR3, is SQTIHQWPATLVQPVGSPLSLECTVEGTSNPNLYWYRQAAGRGLQLLFYSVGIGQISSEVPQNLSASRPQDRQFILSSKKLLLSDSGFYLCAWSSALGQNTEAFFGQGTRLTVV.

The V call is TRBV5-1, the J call TRBJ1-2; D remains unclear. The CDR3 is made up of 14 amino acids. V lost 4 bases to trimming and J lost 7 bases, with 17 bases between them. Germline lookup yields CDR1 SGHRS and CDR2 YFSETQ. The CDR3 protein is CASSEATASGGYTF. CDR3 nucleotides: TGCGCCAGCAGCGAGGCTACCGCTAGCGGTGGCTACACCTTC.

This clone has a count of ten or more. J is TRBJ1-2 and V is TRBV7-2, with D possibly matching TRBD1 (5 bases). The ends were cut back, 1 base at V and 7 bases at J, with 10 bases in the middle. The CDR3 consists of 13 residues. In germline, CDR1 is SGHTA, CDR2 FQGNSA. The CDR3 protein is CASSLGGQGGYTF. In DNA, the CDR3 is TGTGCCAGCAGCTTAGGGGGTCAGGGTGGCTACACCTTC. The full variable domain, in which reference TRBV7-2 and TRBJ1-2 provide the parts outside the CDR3, is GAGVSQSPSNKVTEKGKDVELRCDPISGHTALYWYRQSLGQGLEFLIYFQGNSAPDKSGLPSDRFSAERTGGSVSTLTIQRTQQEDSAVYLCASSLGGQGGYTFGSGTRLTVV.

This chain joins TRBV20-1 and TRBJ2-5; D remains unclear. Deletions cut 0 bases from V and 5 bases from J, with 1 base between. The CDR3 spans 10 residues. The germline V gene encodes CDR1 DFQATT and CDR2 SNEGSKA (reference sequence). The CDR3 loop is CSARDETQYF. The CDR3 DNA reads TGCAGTGCTAGAGACGAGACCCAGTACTTC.

The CDR3, as DNA: TGCAGCGTCTTTAACGGGGCACGGACTGAAGCTTTCTTT. Protein sequence: CSVFNGARTEAFF. The V gene is TRBV29-1, the J gene TRBJ1-1; D is possibly TRBD1 (5 bases). The germline V and J ends were trimmed by 6 bases and 5 bases, with 16 bases remaining between them. The CDR3 is made up of 13 amino acids. Per germline, CDR1 SQVTM and CDR2 ANQGSEA.

This chain connects TRBV7-2 to TRBJ2-3; unclear D gene. The CDR3 has 12 amino acids. V was trimmed by 1 base and J by 5 bases, leaving 4 bases between them. CDR1 and CDR2 (germline): SGHTA, FQGNSA. CDR3 nucleotides: TGTGCCAGCAGCTTAGTTGGAGATACGCAGTATTTT. Translated, it gives CASSLVGDTQYF.

V gene TRBV30 combines with J gene TRBJ1-5; D uncertain. CDR3 length: 13 residues. Deletions cut 3 bases from V and 4 bases from J, with 10 bases between. Germline loops: CDR1 GTSNPN, CDR2 SVGIG (reference sequence). DNA of the CDR3: TGTGCCTGGAGGGAGACGGAAAATCAGCCCCAGCATTTT. Translation: CAWRETENQPQHF.

This clone was observed a handful of times. V gene TRBV28 combines with J gene TRBJ2-2; D remains unclear. The CDR3 has 15 amino acids. Germline assignment: CDR1 MDHEN and CDR2 SYDVKM. Trimming removed 3 bases at V and 8 bases at J, with 16 bases between. CDR3 nucleotide sequence: TGTGCCAGCAGTTTGGTACAGCCTACAGTGGGGGAGCTGTTTTTT. Translating gives CASSLVQPTVGELFF.

The chain has TRBV4-3 and TRBJ2-7, with 8 bases fitting TRBD2. The CDR3 length is 15 residues. Germline values: CDR1 LGHNA, CDR2 YSLEER. V was clipped by 1 base and J by 2 bases; unmatched bases: 4. CDR3 protein: CASSQVSGGAYEQYF. CDR3 in DNA: TGCGCCAGCAGCCAAGTTTCGGGGGGGGCCTACGAGCAGTACTTC.

The CDR3 protein is CSVVVASGRHNEQFF. In nucleotides, the CDR3 is TGCAGCGTTGTCGTGGCTAGCGGGCGACACAATGAGCAGTTCTTC. This rearrangement joins TRBV29-1 to TRBJ2-1, with 8 positions matching TRBD2. This CDR3 spans 15 amino acids. Unmatched junction bases numbered 10, after V lost 4 bases and J lost 5 bases. Germline values: CDR1 SQVTM, CDR2 ANQGSEA.

This clone turned up a few times. The sample has other DNA sequences that encode this CDR3 too. The chain links TRBV29-1 to TRBJ2-3; no firm D call. The V and J ends lost 0 bases and 2 bases respectively, with 0 bases between them. This CDR3 region has 11 residues. CDR1 is SQVTM, CDR2 ANQGSEA, per germline. Here the CDR3 DNA reads TGCAGCGTTGAAGACACAGATACGCAGTATTTT. Translating gives CSVEDTDTQYF.

The genes are TRBV13 and TRBJ2-2; D gene unclear. Trimming pared 1 base from V and 3 bases from J, leaving 9 bases between. The CDR3 totals 15 residues. Germline lookup yields CDR1 PRHDT and CDR2 FYEKMQ (reference sequence). This CDR3 is CASSLEAGYTGELFF. In DNA form, the CDR3 reads TGTGCCAGCAGCTTAGAAGCCGGCTACACCGGGGAGCTGTTTTTT. Full variable domain (missing parts from reference TRBV13 and TRBJ2-2): AAGVIQSPRHLIKEKRETATLKCYPIPRHDTVYWYQQGPGQDPQFLISFYEKMQSDKGSIPDRFSAQQFSDYHSELNMSSLELGDSALYFCASSLEAGYTGELFFGEGSRLTVL.

This clone was seen more than once but under ten times. J is TRBJ2-7 and V is TRBV7-2; TRBD1 matches 7 bases. The CDR3 covers 15 residues. The V and J ends lost 6 bases and 1 base, in that order; junction bases with no gene match: 9. CDR1 is SGHTA, CDR2 FQGNSA, per germline. The CDR3, as DNA: TGTGCCAGCAGATCGTGGACAGGACCGTCCTACGAGCAGTACTTC. The encoded protein is CASRSWTGPSYEQYF.

The genes are TRBV30 and TRBJ1-5, with TRBD1 as a possible D gene (6 bases). The CDR3 length is 15 residues. Germline lookup yields CDR1 GTSNPN and CDR2 SVGIG (reference sequence). V was trimmed by 0 bases and J by 3 bases, leaving 12 bases between them. CDR3 bases: TGTGCCTGGAGTGTACACGGGGGGCTCAATCAGCCCCAGCATTTT. It is translated as CAWSVHGGLNQPQHF.

This clone was seen a handful of times. The genes are TRBV5-1 and TRBJ2-7; the match to TRBD1 covers 9 bases. CDR1 is SGHRS and CDR2 is YFSETQ in the germline V gene. CDR3 size: 15 residues. Trimming at V came to 4 bases and at J to 0 bases, leaving 5 bases not matched to a gene. This CDR3 reads CASSPRQGGSYEQYF. In DNA, the CDR3 is TGCGCCAGCAGCCCAAGACAGGGGGGCTCCTACGAGCAGTACTTC.

The rearrangement links TRBV9 to TRBJ1-1; perhaps TRBD1 as D (6 bases). CDR1 and CDR2 from the germline V gene are SGDLS and YYNGEE. Trimming took off 0 bases at V and 4 bases at J, with 16 bases between the two ends. The CDR3 totals 16 residues. Here the CDR3 reads CASSVGSRGGFTEAFF. CDR3 DNA: TGTGCCAGCAGCGTAGGGTCCAGGGGTGGTTTCACTGAAGCTTTCTTT.

The rearrangement joins TRBV29-1 to TRBJ1-2, with 10 bases lining up with TRBD1. The V and J ends lost 1 base and 7 bases, in that order; junction bases with no gene match: 6. There are 14 residues in the CDR3. The germline CDR1 and CDR2 sequences are SQVTM and ANQGSEA. CDR3 in amino acids: CSVEGTRDRGGYTF. The DNA of the CDR3 is TGCAGCGTTGAAGGAACGCGGGACAGGGGTGGCTACACCTTC.

V and J are TRBV2 and TRBJ1-4; no clear D. V was shortened by 4 bases and J by 5 bases, with 11 bases between the two germline ends. This CDR3 region has 14 residues. Germline CDR1 reads SNHLY; CDR2 reads FYNNEI. CDR3 DNA sequence: TGTGCCAGCAGTGTCGGGCCGAGGAATGAAAAACTGTTTTTT. Residues: CASSVGPRNEKLFF.

V gene TRBV25-1 combines with J gene TRBJ1-4; maybe TRBD1 (6 bases). The germline gives CDR1 MGHDK, CDR2 SYGVNS. Trimming pared 0 bases from V and 8 bases from J, leaving 10 bases between. This CDR3 has 14 amino acids. CDR3 residues: CASSEYRGGEKLFF. For the CDR3, the DNA is TGTGCCAGCAGTGAATACAGGGGAGGCGAAAAACTGTTTTTT.

This clone was observed a handful of times. V and J are TRBV28 and TRBJ2-7; the D is unclear. V dropped 10 bases and J dropped 3 bases, with 13 bases sitting between them. This CDR3 is built from 12 residues. Germline-derived CDR1 and CDR2 are MDHEN and SYDVKM. The CDR3 bases are TGTGCCACCAAGGATCACATCTACGAGCAGTACTTC. Its protein is CATKDHIYEQYF.

Comments on this clone: One end of the junction varies from germline; a read error may be responsible. V usage is TRBV15 and J usage is TRBJ2-4; 8 bases agree with TRBD1. Germline V gene lookup returns CDR1 LNHNV and CDR2 YYDKDF (reference sequence). The CDR3 spans 14 residues. This CDR3 is CATSRDRGRDTYRF. CDR3 in DNA: TGTGCCACCAGCAGAGACAGGGGGCGGGACACCTATCGCTTC.

This clone was recorded only once. V is TRBV25-1 and J is TRBJ2-3; tentatively, D is TRBD1 (6 bases). The germline V and J ends were trimmed by 5 bases and 0 bases, with 9 bases remaining between them. Germline CDR1 reads MGHDK; CDR2 reads SYGVNS. The CDR3 runs to 14 residues. CDR3 sequence reads: CASSKQGSTDTQYF. The CDR3 DNA is TGTGCCAGCAGTAAACAGGGAAGCACAGATACGCAGTATTTT.

CDR3 sequence (DNA): TGTGCCAGCAGGGGTACGGGACAGGGGAATCAGCCCCAGCATTTT. Amino acid sequence: CASRGTGQGNQPQHF. V and J are TRBV25-1 and TRBJ1-5; 10 bases match TRBD1. Germline trimming cut 6 bases from V and 4 bases from J; bases unmatched to any gene: 6. CDR1 and CDR2 from the germline V gene are MGHDK and SYGVNS. CDR3 length: 15 residues.

The CDR3 DNA follows: TGTGCCAGCAGCTACATGACCGGGACTAATGGTGAAGCTTTCTTT. The encoded protein is CASSYMTGTNGEAFF. The gene calls are TRBV11-2 and TRBJ1-1; a possible D gene is TRBD1 (5 bases). This CDR3 is 15 amino acids long. CDR1 and CDR2 (germline): SGHAT, FQNNGV. V dropped 4 bases and J dropped 7 bases, with 19 bases sitting between them.

J is TRBJ1-1 and V is TRBV29-1, with TRBD1 matching 10 bases. The CDR3 spans 12 residues. Germline-derived CDR1 and CDR2 are SQVTM and ANQGSEA. Germline trimming cut 7 bases from V and 11 bases from J; bases unmatched to any gene: 10. The chain's CDR3 is CSGLTGGTVAFF. The CDR3 coding sequence is TGCAGCGGCTTGACAGGGGGCACGGTTGCTTTCTTT.